The present T cell receptor beta chain was sequenced within a study of T cell responses to AZD1222 COVID-19 vaccine. Study-wide points: Spike was spanned by vaccine-associated CD4 TCRs, which were dominant at 160-218 and 743-854. At study baseline, merely about 6 AZD1222 recipients were seropositive. Nearly half of spike-specific TCRs reportedly target unmutated variant regions.

Looked up from germline, CDR1 is SGDLS and CDR2 is YYNGEE. V was cut by 1 base and J by 0 bases, with 16 bases left in between. The CDR3 is 17 amino acids. This table comes from immunoSEQ multiplex PCR, and its TCRdb copy is limited to in-frame clones, with some not included. This sample has approximately 100,000 clones; roughly 89% occur once, and the top ten carry approximately 2.6%. This clone occurred once. What it binds is not known. The rearrangement links TRBV9 to TRBJ1-1; D might be TRBD1 (5 bases). This TCR was sampled from an adult in good health. The sample was peripheral blood, taken on day 0 of MenACWY control vaccination. As DNA, the CDR3 is TGTGCCAGCAGCGTATCAGTCGGGAGGGGCATGAACACTGAAGCTTTCTTT. Protein sequence: CASSVSVGRGMNTEAFF.